Listed here are 6 T cell receptor beta chains from one sample, sequenced in a study of cytomegalovirus exposure and HLA in healthy donors. PCR primers comprised 60 Vbeta and 13 Jbeta primers. Sequencing was performed with immunoSEQ multiplex PCR; in TCRdb, only in-frame clones are kept and a portion is missing. Among under 110,000 clones listed, roughly 70% were seen once. The sample comprised PBMCs. The origin of the receptors is a man between 45 and 60 years old in good health and CMV-seronegative.

V usage is TRBV13 and J usage is TRBJ2-7, with 9 nucleotides matching TRBD2. CDR1 and CDR2 from the germline V gene are PRHDT and FYEKMQ (reference sequence). J was trimmed by 6 bases and V by 4 bases; bases with no gene match: 13. The CDR3 is made up of 16 amino acids. For the CDR3, the DNA is TGTGCCAGCAGCTCAACCTCCGGGACTAGCTGGTCCGAGCAGTACTTC. Amino acids: CASSSTSGTSWSEQYF.

The rearrangement uses TRBV2 and TRBJ1-1; D gene ambiguous. CDR1 and CDR2 (germline): SNHLY, FYNNEI. The CDR3 length is 15 residues. The V and J ends lost 2 bases and 1 base respectively, with 11 bases between them. In DNA form, the CDR3 reads TGTGCCAGCAGTGAATTCGGACGGGAGAACACTGAAGCTTTCTTT. It is translated as CASSEFGRENTEAFF.

The chain carries TRBV19 and TRBJ2-7, with D perhaps matching TRBD1 (7 bases). Germline lookup yields CDR1 LNHDA and CDR2 SQIVND (reference sequence). This CDR3 contains 13 residues. V shed 3 bases and J shed 7 bases, with 13 bases lying between them. The CDR3 DNA reads as TGTGCCAGTAGTATGGACAGGCGGGGAGAGCAGTACTTC. Its translation is CASSMDRRGEQYF.

The rearrangement links TRBV7-2 to TRBJ2-2, with D tentatively TRBD2 (5 bases). Germline V gene lookup returns CDR1 SGHTA and CDR2 FQGNSA. The CDR3 has 15 residues. Trimming cost V 1 base and J 1 base, with 7 bases left between them. CDR3 sequence: CASSLGRGNTGELFF. The CDR3 DNA follows: TGTGCCAGCAGCTTAGGCCGGGGGAACACCGGGGAGCTGTTTTTT.

This clone turned up a few times. The chain links TRBV11-2 to TRBJ2-3; tentative D call: TRBD1 (7 bases). CDR1 and CDR2 from the germline V gene are SGHAT and FQNNGV. This CDR3 spans 17 amino acids. Between the trimmed V and J ends, which lost 5 bases and 2 bases, there was a span of 20 bases. This CDR3 is CASSLTGDGTVTDTQYF. The CDR3 region has the DNA TGTGCCAGCAGCCTGACGGGGGATGGGACAGTCACAGATACGCAGTATTTT.

This rearrangement joins TRBV5-6 to TRBJ2-3; no clear D. Trimming shortened V by 3 bases and J by 0 bases, and 11 bases separated the two germline ends. The CDR3 is 15 amino acids. Germline V gene data show CDR1 as SGHDT and CDR2 as YYEEEE. The CDR3: CASSYLLLSTDTQYF. Written as DNA, the CDR3 is TGTGCCAGCAGCTATCTCCTACTAAGCACAGATACGCAGTATTTT.